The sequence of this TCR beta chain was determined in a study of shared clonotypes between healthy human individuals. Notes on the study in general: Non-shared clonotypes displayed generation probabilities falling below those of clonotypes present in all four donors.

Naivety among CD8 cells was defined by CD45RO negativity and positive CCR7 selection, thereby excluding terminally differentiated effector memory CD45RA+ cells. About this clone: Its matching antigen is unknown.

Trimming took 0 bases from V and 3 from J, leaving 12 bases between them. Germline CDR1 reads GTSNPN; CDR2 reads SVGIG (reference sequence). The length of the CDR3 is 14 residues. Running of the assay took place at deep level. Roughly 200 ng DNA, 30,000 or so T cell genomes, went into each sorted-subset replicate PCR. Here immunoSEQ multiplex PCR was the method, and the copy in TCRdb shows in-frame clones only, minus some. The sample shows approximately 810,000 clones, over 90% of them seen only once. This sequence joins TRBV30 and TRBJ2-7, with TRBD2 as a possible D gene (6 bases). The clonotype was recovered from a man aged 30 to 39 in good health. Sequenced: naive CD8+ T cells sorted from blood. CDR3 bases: TGTGCCTGGAGTGTTCGGACTAACCTCTACGAGCAGTACTTC. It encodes CAWSVRTNLYEQYF.